This entry features one T cell receptor beta chain sequence. The source of the sample is a study of immune evolution from preneoplasia to lung adenocarcinoma. Sequenced by immunoSEQ multiplex PCR; TCRdb stores in-frame clones only, minus some. The sample has roughly 8,300 clones, about 79% seen once. The V end lost 5 bases, the J end lost 9 bases, and 17 bases lay between the germline ends. CDR1 and CDR2 (germline): SGHAT, FQNNGV. This CDR3 spans 15 amino acids. Sequenced sample: FFPE invasive lung adenocarcinoma tissue. The source is a person aged 50-75 years with lung adenocarcinoma. V is TRBV11-2 and J is TRBJ1-6, with D tentatively TRBD1 (5 bases). CDR3 DNA sequence: TGTGCCAGCAGCACCCCAGGGACGCGAATTTCACCCCTCCACTTT. It codes for CASSTPGTRISPLHF.